One sample yielded the 32 T cell receptor beta chains listed below, sequenced in a study of T cell changes during pregnancy in multiple sclerosis (dated by TCRdb to the late 2010s). Preparation of the library involved the immunoSEQ multiplex PCR assay. This is the immuneACCESS table as TCRdb keeps it, with only in-frame sequences that have V and J called. A part of the clones is gone; compared with another copy, unresolved V genes explain less than half, and the rest is unexplained. The sample table records over 90,000 clones; around nine tenths of these occur just once. The top ten clones comprise 0.75% to 0.95% of the sample. The sample in question was peripheral blood, obtained after pregnancy. These receptors were obtained from a female donor with multiple sclerosis, enrolled in a pregnancy study.

This clone was seen a few times. The V and J genes are TRBV10-3 and TRBJ1-4; perhaps TRBD1 as D (6 bases). V lost 0 bases, J lost 8 bases, and 16 bases lay in between. Germline V lookup: CDR1 ENHRY, CDR2 SYGVKD. This CDR3 contains 16 residues. CDR3 protein: CAISESSQGSGEKLFF. The CDR3 DNA reads as TGTGCCATCAGTGAGTCATCGCAGGGGTCGGGAGAAAAACTGTTTTTT.

The table lists this clone with a few counts. The CDR3 DNA reads TGTGCCAGCAGACAGACTAGCGGGAGGAGTGAGCAGTTCTTC. It codes for CASRQTSGRSEQFF. This chain links TRBV19 with TRBJ2-1; 13 nucleotides match TRBD2. Germline V lookup: CDR1 LNHDA, CDR2 SQIVND (reference sequence). This CDR3 has 14 residues. Germline trimming cut 9 bases from V and 9 bases from J; bases unmatched to any gene: 8.

The chain links TRBV18 to TRBJ2-4, with 7 positions matching TRBD1. CDR1 KGHSH and CDR2 LQKENI come from the germline V gene. J lost 0 bases, V lost 1 base, and 9 bases had no gene match. This CDR3 is 18 amino acids long. The CDR3: CASSPLKRDSKAKNIQYF. DNA for the CDR3: TGTGCCAGCTCACCACTTAAACGGGACAGTAAAGCCAAAAACATTCAGTACTTC.

This clone was counted only a few times. The chain has TRBV5-1 and TRBJ1-1, with D unclear. Trimming left V 2 bases short and J 0 bases short, with 5 bases between. The germline V gene encodes CDR1 SGHRS and CDR2 YFSETQ. This CDR3 is 13 amino acids long. The CDR3 bases are TGCGCCAGCAGCTTTCAGATGAACACTGAAGCTTTCTTT. It translates to CASSFQMNTEAFF.

The chain is built from TRBV18 and TRBJ1-1; 9 positions agree with TRBD1. CDR3 length: 16 amino acids. Per germline, CDR1 KGHSH and CDR2 LQKENI. V was pared by 0 bases and J by 5 bases, with 7 bases of the junction left unmatched. The CDR3 sequence is CASSPPRTGEKTEAFF. Written as DNA, the CDR3 is TGTGCCAGCTCACCACCCCGGACAGGGGAGAAAACTGAAGCTTTCTTT.

This chain links TRBV7-9 with TRBJ1-2; 7 bases agree with TRBD1. The V and J ends lost 2 bases and 5 bases, in that order; junction bases with no gene match: 8. The CDR3 is 15 residues long. Per germline, CDR1 SEHNR and CDR2 FQNEAQ (reference sequence). CDR3: CASSLLADRVYGYTF. The CDR3 DNA is TGTGCCAGCAGCTTATTGGCAGACAGGGTTTATGGCTACACCTTC.

The chain carries TRBV29-1 and TRBJ1-2; no definite D call. With 6 bases removed from V and 4 bases from J, the gap between germline ends came to 12 bases. This CDR3 has 12 residues. CDR1 and CDR2 (germline): SQVTM, ANQGSEA. CDR3: CSVAQSGYGYTF. The CDR3 DNA is TGCAGCGTCGCACAGAGCGGCTATGGCTACACCTTC.

This clone was detected only once. This chain uses TRBV7-9 with TRBJ2-7; 8 bases fit TRBD1. V lost 5 bases and J lost 2; bases outside the gene matches: 5. The CDR3 consists of 14 residues. Germline V gene sequence: CDR1 SEHNR, CDR2 FQNEAQ (reference sequence). In nucleotides, the CDR3 is TGTGCCAGCAGCCTGGGACAGGCCACCTACGAGCAGTACTTC. Its translation is CASSLGQATYEQYF.

CDR3 sequence reads: CASSTRQGLTDTQYF. The CDR3 coding sequence is TGTGCCAGCAGCACTCGACAGGGACTCACAGATACGCAGTATTTT. J is TRBJ2-3 and V is TRBV7-9; possible D gene TRBD1, 7 bases. Trimming removed 5 bases from V and 2 bases from J, with 14 bases in between. This CDR3 is 15 amino acids long. The germline V gene has CDR1 SEHNR and CDR2 FQNEAQ (reference sequence).

DNA for the CDR3: TGTGCCAGCATCGCGGCCGTGGAGGCCAACGTCCTGACTTTC. Residues: CASIAAVEANVLTF. The gene calls are TRBV7-9 and TRBJ2-6, with D uncertain. Germline V gives CDR1 SEHNR, CDR2 FQNEAQ (reference sequence). V shed 7 bases and J shed 6 bases, with 13 bases lying between them. This CDR3 region has 14 residues.

This sequence joins TRBV11-1 and TRBJ2-5; 8 bases are shared with TRBD1. Germline lookup yields CDR1 SGHAT and CDR2 FQDESV (reference sequence). The CDR3 sequence is 13 residues long. Germline trimming cut 5 bases from V and 4 bases from J; bases unmatched to any gene: 3. The CDR3 coding sequence is TGTGCCAGCAGCCAGGGGGCAGGAGAGACCCAGTACTTC. Translation: CASSQGAGETQYF. The complete variable domain, with remaining parts taken from reference TRBV11-1 and TRBJ2-5, reads EAEVAQSPRYKITEKSQAVAFWCDPISGHATLYWYRQILGQGPELLVQFQDESVVDDSQLPKDRFSAERLKGVDSTLKIQPAELGDSAMYLCASSQGAGETQYFGPGTRLLVL.

The V and J genes are TRBV7-2 and TRBJ2-1, with a weak D call TRBD2 (5 bases). Trimming stripped 0 bases from V and 0 bases from J, with 9 bases between. The CDR3 is 16 amino acids. CDR1 is SGHTA, CDR2 FQGNSA, per germline. The chain's CDR3 is CASSLAGASSYNEQFF. The CDR3 DNA reads as TGTGCCAGCAGCTTAGCGGGAGCGTCCTCCTACAATGAGCAGTTCTTC.

The V call is TRBV18, the J call TRBJ2-5; 9 nucleotides agree with TRBD1. The CDR3 is 15 amino acids. With V trimmed by 0 bases and J by 5 bases, 4 bases remained unmatched. Germline V CDR1 and CDR2: KGHSH, LQKENI. CDR3 bases: TGTGCCAGCTCACCACCACGGACAGGGGAGGAGACCCAGTACTTC. Protein: CASSPPRTGEETQYF.

The chain links TRBV21-1 to TRBJ2-7; the table's D gene call, TRBD1, was not cross checked with the DNA. TRBV21-1 is labeled a pseudogene. The CDR3 extends over 20 amino acids. CDR3 amino acids: CASRGWEKDDRKGESYEQYF. CDR3 nucleotide sequence: TGTGCCAGCAGAGGTTGGGAAAAGGACGACAGAAAAGGAGAGAGCTACGAGCAGTACTTC.

This clone was seen a single time. The rearrangement links TRBV18 to TRBJ2-5; 10 bases map to TRBD1. Germline values: CDR1 KGHSH, CDR2 LQKENI. The CDR3 runs 15 residues. J was trimmed by 5 bases and V by 3 bases; bases with no gene match: 6. The CDR3 spells CASSPGQGRSETQYF. The CDR3 DNA is TGTGCCAGCTCACCGGGACAGGGGAGATCGGAGACCCAGTACTTC.

This clone was seen a few times. The rearrangement uses TRBV15 and TRBJ1-5; possibly TRBD1 for D (5 bases). V was pared by 2 bases and J by 0 bases, with 11 bases between. The CDR3 runs to 16 residues. Germline CDR1 reads LNHNV; CDR2 reads YYDKDF (reference sequence). The CDR3 nucleotides read TGTGCCACCAGCAGACTACAGGACGCTAGCAATCAGCCCCAGCATTTT. Protein product: CATSRLQDASNQPQHF.

The rearrangement uses TRBV7-6 and TRBJ1-3; D gene unclear. V was pared by 5 bases and J by 0 bases, with 14 bases between. Germline CDR1 reads SGHVS; CDR2 reads FNYEAQ. The CDR3 totals 16 residues. The CDR3 DNA sequence: TGTGCCAGCAGCACAGAGACCGCTGGCTCTGGAAACACCATATATTTT. Its translation is CASSTETAGSGNTIYF.

The gene calls are TRBV9 and TRBJ2-2; 13 bases match TRBD2. Germline V lookup: CDR1 SGDLS, CDR2 YYNGEE. After removal of 0 bases from V and 7 bases from J, the junction contained 9 bases not matched to a gene. The length of the CDR3 is 18 residues. CDR3 sequence (DNA): TGTGCCAGCAGCGTAGGTCGAACTAGCGGGGGGGATGACGGGGAGCTGTTTTTT. Its protein is CASSVGRTSGGDDGELFF.

This chain links TRBV27 with TRBJ1-3, with 7 bases lining up with TRBD1. V lost 4 bases and J lost 0; bases outside the gene matches: 15. Germline CDR1 is MNHEY and CDR2 is SMNVEV (reference sequence). The length of the CDR3 is 19 residues. The CDR3 DNA sequence: TGTGCCAGCAGTTATGTCCTGCCAAGCAGGGGGTCCTCTGGAAACACCATATATTTT. Protein sequence: CASSYVLPSRGSSGNTIYF.

The genes are TRBV7-9 and TRBJ2-1, with 7 bases matching TRBD2. From germline, CDR1 is SEHNR and CDR2 FQNEAQ (reference sequence). CDR3 size: 13 residues. Trimming removed 5 bases from V and 4 bases from J; junction bases left unmatched: 2. The CDR3 nucleotides are TGTGCCAGCAGCCCGGGAGGATACAATGAGCAGTTCTTC. The encoded protein is CASSPGGYNEQFF.

The chain couples TRBV5-1 to TRBJ1-3; possible D gene TRBD1, 5 bases. Germline V gene lookup returns CDR1 SGHRS and CDR2 YFSETQ. The CDR3 is 14 residues long. V lost 4 bases and J 4 bases, leaving 12 bases between the germline ends. The CDR3 region has the DNA TGCGCCAGCAGCGGCGGGACGGAAGGAAACACCATATATTTT. This codes for CASSGGTEGNTIYF. The variable domain in full, with the rest retrieved from reference TRBV5-1 and TRBJ1-3, is KAGVTQTPRYLIKTRGQQVTLSCSPISGHRSVSWYQQTPGQGLQFLFEYFSETQRNKGNFPGRFSGRQFSNSRSEMNVSTLELGDSALYLCASSGGTEGNTIYFGEGSWLTVV.

This clone was picked up a small number of times. J is TRBJ1-5 and V is TRBV15; no reliable D call. V shed 1 base and J shed 2 bases, with 9 bases lying between them. This CDR3 comprises 15 residues. CDR1 is LNHNV, CDR2 YYDKDF, per germline (reference sequence). The CDR3 DNA reads as TGTGCCACCAGCAGAGTACCGAGGGGCAATCAGCCCCAGCATTTT. Residues: CATSRVPRGNQPQHF.

The rearrangement uses TRBV2 and TRBJ1-1, with D hard to call. Germline-derived CDR1 and CDR2 are SNHLY and FYNNEI. Trimming left V 7 bases short and J 3 bases short, with 24 bases between. The CDR3 sequence is 17 residues long. The CDR3, as DNA: TGTGCCAGCATACCTCCTCTGGGCAGTACATGGGACACTGAAGCTTTCTTT. Amino acids: CASIPPLGSTWDTEAFF.

The rearrangement uses TRBV7-2 and TRBJ2-1, with a weak D call TRBD2 (6 bases). Trimming removed 0 bases at V and 2 bases at J, with 8 bases between. Germline-derived CDR1 and CDR2 are SGHTA and FQGNSA. The length of the CDR3 is 15 residues. In DNA, the CDR3 is TGTGCCAGCAGCTTAGCGGGGGGAACCTACAATGAGCAGTTCTTC. It is translated as CASSLAGGTYNEQFF.

The chain is built from TRBV27 and TRBJ2-3; TRBD2 aligns across 15 bases. The CDR3 spans 17 residues. The ends lost 4 bases at V and 5 bases at J; junction bases unmatched: 7. CDR1 is MNHEY, CDR2 SMNVEV, per germline (reference sequence). The CDR3 DNA sequence: TGTGCCAGCAGTTCACCGGGGACTAGCGGGAGGAAAGATACGCAGTATTTT. Translating gives CASSSPGTSGRKDTQYF.

The rearrangement uses TRBV11-1 and TRBJ2-7; D is undetermined. Germline V CDR1 and CDR2: SGHAT, FQDESV (reference sequence). The CDR3 has 13 amino acids. With 5 bases removed from V and 2 bases from J, the gap between germline ends came to 10 bases. CDR3 amino acids: CASSADNTYEQYF. CDR3 nucleotide sequence: TGTGCCAGCAGCGCCGACAACACCTACGAGCAGTACTTC. Full variable domain (remainder filled in from reference TRBV11-1 and TRBJ2-7): EAEVAQSPRYKITEKSQAVAFWCDPISGHATLYWYRQILGQGPELLVQFQDESVVDDSQLPKDRFSAERLKGVDSTLKIQPAELGDSAMYLCASSADNTYEQYFGPGTRLTVT.

The chain has TRBV7-6 and TRBJ2-2; maybe TRBD2 (6 bases). The CDR3 loop spans 16 amino acids. Germline V gene data show CDR1 as SGHVS and CDR2 as FNYEAQ. Trimming took 4 bases from V and 7 from J, leaving 19 bases between them. The CDR3 sequence: CASSSSMLVGGGELFF. CDR3 sequence (DNA): TGTGCCAGCAGCTCCTCAATGCTAGTGGGAGGCGGGGAGCTGTTTTTT.

The rearrangement uses TRBV11-2 and TRBJ2-7, with D hard to call. Germline V gives CDR1 SGHAT, CDR2 FQNNGV. This CDR3 comprises 14 residues. Trimming removed 6 bases from V and 6 bases from J, with 18 bases in between. The CDR3 DNA reads TGTGCCAGCAGGAGCTTACTGCGTCGTCCCGAGCAGTACTTC. It codes for CASRSLLRRPEQYF.

The chain carries TRBV7-3 and TRBJ2-3; TRBD1 aligns across 9 bases. Germline-derived CDR1 and CDR2 are SGHTA and FQGTGA. V shed 4 bases and J 5 bases; nucleotides not matched to a gene: 7. CDR3 length: 15 residues. The CDR3 DNA is TGTGCCAGCAGCTCCTTCGGACAGGGGCTAGATACGCAGTATTTT. Encoded protein: CASSSFGQGLDTQYF.

This clone showed up just once. V gene TRBV12-5 combines with J gene TRBJ2-1, with 14 bases lining up with TRBD2. This CDR3 contains 17 residues. Germline CDR1 LGHNT, CDR2 FRNRAP. J lost 9 bases, V lost 1 base, and 8 bases had no gene match. The CDR3 region has the DNA TGTGCTAGTGGTTTGGCGACTAGCGGGAGGGCCAAGGGTGAGCAGTTCTTC. Its translation is CASGLATSGRAKGEQFF.

The rearrangement uses TRBV4-1 and TRBJ2-1, with a tentative D call TRBD2 (6 bases). The CDR3 totals 16 residues. V was shortened by 0 bases and J by 1 base, with 10 bases between the two germline ends. CDR1 MGHRA and CDR2 YSYEKL come from the germline V gene. CDR3 protein: CASSQDGSPSYNEQFF. The CDR3 coding sequence is TGCGCCAGCAGCCAAGACGGGAGTCCATCCTACAATGAGCAGTTCTTC.

The chain joins TRBV2 to TRBJ1-1; 7 nucleotides align to TRBD1. Unmatched junction bases numbered 17, after V lost 6 bases and J lost 7 bases. The CDR3 has 16 residues. CDR1 and CDR2 from the germline V gene are SNHLY and FYNNEI. The CDR3: CASSPGTAPAGGEAFF. The CDR3 bases are TGTGCCAGCAGCCCCGGGACAGCCCCTGCTGGGGGTGAAGCTTTCTTT.